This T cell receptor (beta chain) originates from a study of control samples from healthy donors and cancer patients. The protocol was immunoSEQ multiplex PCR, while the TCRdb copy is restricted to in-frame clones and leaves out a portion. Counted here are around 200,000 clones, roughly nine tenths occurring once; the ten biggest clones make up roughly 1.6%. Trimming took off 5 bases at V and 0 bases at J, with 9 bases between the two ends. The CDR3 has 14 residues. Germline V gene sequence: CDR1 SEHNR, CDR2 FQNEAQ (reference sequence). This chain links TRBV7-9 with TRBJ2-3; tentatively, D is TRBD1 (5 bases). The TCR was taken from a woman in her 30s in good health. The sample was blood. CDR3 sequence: CASSPQGSTDTQYF. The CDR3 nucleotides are TGTGCCAGCAGCCCCCAGGGTAGCACAGATACGCAGTATTTT.